The 10 T cell receptor beta chains presented below share a single source sample, sequenced in a study of blood T cell repertoires in COVID-19. Sequencing used immunoSEQ multiplex PCR; TCRdb keeps in-frame clones, though not all of them. The profile covers 250,000 to 350,000 clones, with roughly 87% appearing a single time and about 2.2% taken by the ten largest. The sample comprised peripheral blood. The origin of the receptors is a woman between 45 and 60 years old who had recovered from COVID-19.

The J gene is TRBJ2-2, the V gene TRBV27, with TRBD1 as a possible D gene (5 bases). CDR3 length equals 13 residues. Germline V gives CDR1 MNHEY, CDR2 SMNVEV (reference sequence). V was cut by 5 bases and J by 9 bases, with 13 bases left in between. The CDR3 DNA reads TGTGCCAGCAGTGCCCAAGGACACAGGGAGCTGTTTTTT. Translating gives CASSAQGHRELFF.

V and J are TRBV6-2 or TRBV6-3 and TRBJ2-2; perhaps TRBD1 as D (5 bases). V lost 0 bases and J lost 1, with 15 bases in between. Germline CDR1 MNHEY, CDR2 SVGEGT. The CDR3 spans 18 residues. CDR3 nucleotides: TGTGCCAGCAGTTACTCCGTGGGGCCAGGCCGGAACACCGGGGAGCTGTTTTTT. Translating gives CASSYSVGPGRNTGELFF.

V and J are TRBV6-5 and TRBJ1-2; a weak D match, TRBD1 (5 bases). Trimming cost V 0 bases and J 7 bases, with 12 bases left between them. The germline CDR1 and CDR2 sequences are MNHEY and SVGAGI. This CDR3 comprises 14 residues. The CDR3 DNA follows: TGTGCCAGCAGTTACTCGACCAGGGTCGGTGGCTACACCTTC. Translating gives CASSYSTRVGGYTF.

The chain employs TRBV27 and TRBJ2-6; D remains unclear. The V gene lost 5 bases and the J gene lost 3 bases, with 23 bases spanning the gap. Germline V gene lookup returns CDR1 MNHEY and CDR2 SMNVEV (reference sequence). The CDR3 is made up of 19 amino acids. The CDR3 DNA follows: TGTGCCAGCAGTCCCGATCTGTCAGGTTATGCTGATGGGGCCAACGTCCTGACTTTC. Translating it yields CASSPDLSGYADGANVLTF.

The J gene is TRBJ1-2, the V gene TRBV10-3; TRBD1 might be the D (5 bases). The CDR3 is 15 amino acids. From germline, CDR1 is ENHRY and CDR2 SYGVKD. The V end lost 3 bases, the J end lost 2 bases, and 13 bases lay between the germline ends. The CDR3: CAISDASDRNYGYTF. CDR3 nucleotide sequence: TGTGCCATCAGTGATGCCAGTGACAGAAACTATGGCTACACCTTC.

The chain employs TRBV15 and TRBJ2-5; TRBD1 agrees at 9 bases. Germline CDR1 LNHNV, CDR2 YYDKDF (reference sequence). The CDR3 is made up of 16 amino acids. V shed 0 bases, J shed 2 bases, and the junction held 4 bases outside the gene matches. The CDR3 sequence: CATSRDRGTGQETQYF. CDR3 sequence (DNA): TGTGCCACCAGCAGAGATCGCGGGACAGGGCAAGAGACCCAGTACTTC.

The chain employs TRBV7-2 and TRBJ2-7, with D possibly being TRBD1 (5 bases). Germline V gives CDR1 SGHTA, CDR2 FQGNSA. The CDR3 length is 14 residues. Trimming left V 5 bases short and J 0 bases short, with 11 bases between. CDR3 residues: CASSAQASSYEQYF. As DNA, the CDR3 is TGTGCCAGCAGCGCACAGGCCAGCTCCTACGAGCAGTACTTC.

The J gene is TRBJ2-7, the V gene TRBV28; D is ambiguous. Germline assignment: CDR1 MDHEN and CDR2 SYDVKM. The V end lost 6 bases, the J end lost 3 bases, and 3 bases lay between the germline ends. The CDR3 consists of 10 residues. This CDR3 reads CASSNYEQYF. CDR3 bases: TGTGCCAGCAGCAACTACGAGCAGTACTTC.

For this clone: Other DNA sequences of this sample code for an identical CDR3. The rearrangement joins TRBV5-1 to TRBJ2-7; D gene unclear. The V gene's germline CDR1 is SGHRS and CDR2 YFSETQ. V was trimmed by 3 bases and J by 1 base, leaving 2 bases between them. The CDR3 contains 11 residues. The CDR3 loop is CASSSSYEQYF. Here the CDR3 DNA reads TGCGCCAGCAGCTCTTCCTACGAGCAGTACTTC.

As for this clone: The identical CDR3 is also encoded by other nucleotide sequences in the sample. The rearrangement uses TRBV6-5 and TRBJ2-7, with 9 bases matching TRBD1. After removal of 5 bases from V and 3 bases from J, the junction contained 2 bases not matched to a gene. Germline CDR1 reads MNHEY; CDR2 reads SVGAGI. CDR3 length: 13 amino acids. CDR3 nucleotides: TGTGCCAGCAGTCGGGACAGGGACTACGAGCAGTACTTC. It yields the protein CASSRDRDYEQYF.